The clone carrying this T cell receptor (beta chain) was found many times. Its antigen is unknown. The entry originates in a study of CD8 T cells in ankylosing spondylitis. Study observations and caveats: Eight highly homologous variants made up a TCR beta motif, and this motif appeared characteristic of ankylosing spondylitis blood.

TCRdb re-analysed the 5' RACE reads in MiXCR, keeping a single row per CDR3 protein. The repertoire includes some 200,000 distinct CDR3 sequences, about 7% of them detected once, and approximately 15% sits in the top ten. Trimming took off 4 bases at V and 0 bases at J, with 10 bases between the two ends. This CDR3 has 14 amino acids. In germline, CDR1 is MDHEN, CDR2 SYDVKM. Sequenced input: blood, either unsorted or a sorted T cell fraction (not recorded which). This chain connects TRBV28 to TRBJ2-7, with a possible D match to TRBD1 (5 bases). The sequence was collected from a male donor with ankylosing spondylitis. In nucleotides, the CDR3 is TGTGCCAGCAGTTCCCAAGGGGACTCCTACGAGCAGTACTTC. It is translated as CASSSQGDSYEQYF.